These 14 T cell receptor beta chains were sequenced from one sample in a study of blood T cell repertoires in COVID-19. Measured with immunoSEQ multiplex PCR; TCRdb has only the in-frame clones, and not every one. The sample shows 200,000 or so clones, roughly 90% of them seen only once. The sequenced sample consisted of peripheral blood. The receptors come from a woman aged 55-69 years with acute or convalescent COVID-19.

The sample holds one count of this clone. The rearrangement joins TRBV6-1 to TRBJ2-2, with 8 bases that match TRBD2. Germline V lookup: CDR1 MNHNS, CDR2 SASEGT. The CDR3 has 15 residues. The J segment lost 5 bases and the V segment lost 1 base, leaving 3 bases of the junction unmatched. In DNA form, the CDR3 reads TGTGCCAGCAGTGAAGACGGGAGGGGAACCGGGGAGCTGTTTTTT. It specifies CASSEDGRGTGELFF.

The chain recombines TRBV5-6 with TRBJ1-3; no clear D gene. The CDR3 loop spans 14 amino acids. Germline CDR1 SGHDT, CDR2 YYEEEE. The V end lost 0 bases, the J end lost 0 bases, and 4 bases lay between the germline ends. This CDR3 is CASSLVSSGNTIYF. CDR3 coding DNA: TGTGCCAGCAGCTTGGTCAGCTCTGGAAACACCATATATTTT.

CDR3 region: CASSVAGQGYSPLHF. CDR3 bases: TGTGCCAGCAGCGTCGCGGGACAGGGTTATTCACCCCTCCACTTT. The chain uses TRBV7-3 and TRBJ1-6; 9 bases line up with TRBD1. CDR1 and CDR2 from the germline V gene are SGHTA and FQGTGA. Germline trimming cut 5 bases from V and 8 bases from J; bases unmatched to any gene: 7. There are 15 residues in the CDR3.

The chain employs TRBV30 and TRBJ1-1, with TRBD1 matching over 7 bases. Germline V gene data show CDR1 as GTSNPN and CDR2 as SVGIG (reference sequence). Trimming at V came to 0 bases and at J to 1 base, leaving 11 bases not matched to a gene. The CDR3 totals 17 residues. The CDR3 loop reads CAWSVLARQGGNTEAFF. The CDR3 bases are TGTGCCTGGAGTGTACTGGCTAGACAGGGCGGGAACACTGAAGCTTTCTTT.

The chain employs TRBV12-5 and TRBJ1-2; possible D gene TRBD1, 6 bases. Looked up from germline, CDR1 is LGHNT and CDR2 is FRNRAP. The CDR3 has 13 amino acids. Trimming took 3 bases from V and 7 from J, leaving 12 bases between them. The CDR3 region is CASGFMGAGGYTF. The CDR3 DNA is TGTGCTAGTGGTTTCATGGGGGCGGGTGGCTACACCTTC.

The chain uses TRBV28 and TRBJ1-2, with D tentatively TRBD1 (5 bases). The V end lost 5 bases, the J end lost 8 bases, and 21 bases lay between the germline ends. Germline V CDR1 and CDR2: MDHEN, SYDVKM. CDR3 length: 15 amino acids. The CDR3 nucleotides are TGTGCCAGCAGTGCGGGGGGACCGACGGAGGGAGGCTACACCTTC. Protein product: CASSAGGPTEGGYTF.

J is TRBJ2-1 and V is TRBV3-1 (or the pseudogene TRBV3-2); perhaps TRBD2 as D (6 bases). With 0 bases removed from V and 8 bases from J, the gap between germline ends came to 17 bases. Germline-derived CDR1 and CDR2 are LGHDT and YNNKEL (reference sequence). This CDR3 comprises 16 residues. The CDR3, as DNA: TGTGCCAGCAGCCAAGATCGGGGACTCGGGAGAGATGAGCAGTTCTTC. This translates into CASSQDRGLGRDEQFF.

This chain links TRBV2 with TRBJ2-6; TRBD2 matches 11 bases. Unmatched junction bases numbered 4, after V lost 6 bases and J lost 0 bases. The CDR3 length is 17 residues. Germline V gene data show CDR1 as SNHLY and CDR2 as FYNNEI. The CDR3 nucleotides read TGTGCCAGCAGCGTTAGCGGGGGGGTCTCTGGGGCCAACGTCCTGACTTTC. Translation gives CASSVSGGVSGANVLTF.

The chain joins TRBV6-7 to TRBJ1-1, with no clear D. TRBV6-7 is an ORF, and what it does is uncertain. This CDR3 has 12 residues. The V gene lost 6 bases and the J gene lost 1 base, with 6 bases spanning the gap. In DNA form, the CDR3 reads TGTGCCAGCAGACAGAGGAACACTGAAGCTTTCTTT. Translating gives CASRQRNTEAFF.

The chain combines TRBV19 with TRBJ1-2; 7 bases map to TRBD1. CDR1 and CDR2 (germline): LNHDA, SQIVND (reference sequence). This CDR3 region has 15 residues. V lost 6 bases, J lost 0 bases, and 7 bases stayed unmatched. CDR3 coding DNA: TGTGCCAGTAGGGCAACAGGGGCTCCTAACTATGGCTACACCTTC. The encoded protein is CASRATGAPNYGYTF.

V usage is TRBV7-2 and J usage is TRBJ1-6; D is perhaps TRBD1 (5 bases). V was clipped by 3 bases and J by 1 base, with 10 bases between them. Germline assignment: CDR1 SGHTA and CDR2 FQGNSA. This CDR3 has 16 amino acids. CDR3 region: CASSLQGRSYNSPLHF. Written as DNA, the CDR3 is TGTGCCAGCAGCTTGCAGGGAAGGTCCTATAATTCACCCCTCCACTTT.

The chain joins TRBV29-1 to TRBJ2-1; possible D gene TRBD1, 6 bases. The CDR3 sequence is 14 residues long. Trimming stripped 6 bases from V and 1 base from J, with 13 bases between. Germline assignment: CDR1 SQVTM and CDR2 ANQGSEA. Here the CDR3 DNA reads TGCAGCGTAGCCCCGACAGGTTCCTACAATGAGCAGTTCTTC. Residues: CSVAPTGSYNEQFF.

A single count supports this clone. V is TRBV29-1 and J is TRBJ2-1, with D tentatively TRBD2 (6 bases). CDR1 is SQVTM, CDR2 ANQGSEA, per germline. CDR3 size: 12 residues. With 8 bases removed from V and 5 bases from J, the gap between germline ends came to 13 bases. CDR3 in amino acids: CSTRASDNEQFF. For the CDR3, the DNA is TGCAGCACCCGGGCTAGCGACAATGAGCAGTTCTTC.

This chain joins TRBV29-1 and TRBJ1-3; D ambiguous. The germline V gene encodes CDR1 SQVTM and CDR2 ANQGSEA. Trimming stripped 3 bases from V and 5 bases from J, with 8 bases between. The CDR3 sequence is 12 residues long. The CDR3 protein is CSVDSGRNTIYF. The CDR3 DNA reads as TGCAGCGTTGATTCGGGGAGAAACACCATATATTTT.